This T cell receptor beta chain was obtained from a study of response to subunit inactivated influenza vaccine. From germline, CDR1 is DFQATT and CDR2 SNEGSKA (reference sequence). V shed 6 bases and J shed 3 bases, with 8 bases lying between them. The CDR3 sequence is 12 residues long. TCRdb re-derived calls from the RT-PCR reads in MiXCR, one entry per CDR3 protein. The data contain around 470,000 distinct CDR3 sequences, less than 7.5% of them singletons. General study points: Researchers suggested that each seasonal influenza vaccination recruits few new T cells.

This clonotype was picked up many times. Its specificity is unknown. The TCR was taken from a man between 50 and 75 years old who received an inactivated influenza vaccine. The material was PBMCs from blood, obtained around 25 months after vaccination. The gene calls are TRBV20-1 and TRBJ1-4; D unresolved. Here the CDR3 reads CSASRPNEKLFF. DNA for the CDR3: TGCAGTGCCTCCCGACCTAATGAAAAACTGTTTTTT.